One sample yielded the 12 T cell receptor beta chains listed below, sequenced in a study of blood T cell repertoires in COVID-19. Method: immunoSEQ multiplex PCR; TCRdb's copy keeps in-frame clones and lacks some. The table shows 250,000 to 300,000 clones, with around 81% occurring only once. Input material: peripheral blood. The receptor source for this set is a woman between 55 and 75 years old with active or convalescent COVID-19.

In this sample, this clone turned up once. The chain recombines TRBV4-3 with TRBJ1-6; D perhaps matches TRBD1 (6 bases). The V and J ends lost 1 base and 5 bases respectively, with 15 bases between them. The CDR3 is 17 amino acids. Per germline, CDR1 LGHNA and CDR2 YSLEER. The CDR3 DNA is TGCGCCAGCAGCCAAGGATGGTCGAGGACAGATAATTCACCCCTCCACTTT. Translating it yields CASSQGWSRTDNSPLHF.

V gene TRBV6-5 combines with J gene TRBJ1-2; the match to TRBD1 covers 7 bases. The V gene end was trimmed by 6 bases and the J gene end by 1 base; junction bases not matched to a gene: 5. This CDR3 spans 14 amino acids. CDR1 is MNHEY and CDR2 is SVGAGI in the germline V gene. CDR3 nucleotide sequence: TGTGCCAGCAGCTTACAGGGGAATAACTATGGCTACACCTTC. This sequence encodes CASSLQGNNYGYTF.

This clone was observed a handful of times. This chain joins TRBV9 and TRBJ2-1; 14 bases match TRBD2. V shed 3 bases, J shed 6 bases, and the junction held 2 bases outside the gene matches. This CDR3 comprises 15 residues. Germline-derived CDR1 and CDR2 are SGDLS and YYNGEE. The CDR3 region has the DNA TGTGCCAGCAGCGCGGGACTAGCGGGGGTCAATGAGCAGTTCTTC. This codes for CASSAGLAGVNEQFF.

The gene calls are TRBV19 and TRBJ2-3; 10 bases map to TRBD1. The CDR3 is made up of 15 amino acids. Germline V gene lookup returns CDR1 LNHDA and CDR2 SQIVND (reference sequence). The trim removed 5 bases at V and 5 bases at J, leaving 7 bases unmatched. CDR3 in DNA: TGTGCCAGTAGTTCGAGACAGGGGGCTGGAGATACGCAGTATTTT. Protein: CASSSRQGAGDTQYF.

The rearrangement joins TRBV7-2 to TRBJ2-3; TRBD1 aligns across 7 bases. Per the germline V gene, CDR1 is SGHTA and CDR2 is FQGNSA. CDR3 size: 15 residues. V shed 4 bases, J shed 3 bases, and the junction held 7 bases outside the gene matches. CDR3 loop: CASSSPGQSTDTQYF. The CDR3 DNA sequence: TGTGCCAGCAGCTCGCCGGGACAGTCTACAGATACGCAGTATTTT.

In nucleotides, the CDR3 is TGTGCCAGTAGTAGGCGGACTAGCGGGGGGGCAACAGATACGCAGTATTTT. Its translation is CASSRRTSGGATDTQYF. The rearrangement joins TRBV19 to TRBJ2-3, with 15 bases aligning to TRBD2. Per germline, CDR1 LNHDA and CDR2 SQIVND (reference sequence). Trimming at V came to 4 bases and at J to 3 bases, leaving 5 bases not matched to a gene. This CDR3 has 17 residues.

The chain uses TRBV20-1 and TRBJ2-2; 10 bases are shared with TRBD2. Germline CDR1 DFQATT, CDR2 SNEGSKA (reference sequence). V lost 3 bases, J lost 6 bases, and 7 bases stayed unmatched. CDR3 length: 15 residues. The CDR3 DNA sequence: TGCAGTGCTAGTCTAGCGGGGGCTTATGCCGGGGAGCTGTTTTTT. Residues: CSASLAGAYAGELFF.

The sample holds one count of this clone. The chain is built from TRBV4-3 and TRBJ2-1, with TRBD1 as a possible D gene (5 bases). Per the germline V gene, CDR1 is LGHNA and CDR2 is YSLEER. V dropped 4 bases and J dropped 6 bases, with 19 bases sitting between them. The CDR3 sequence is 16 residues long. DNA for the CDR3: TGCGCCAGCAGCCTCACTCCCCGGGTCCAGGGCAATGAGCAGTTCTTC. The encoded protein is CASSLTPRVQGNEQFF.

The chain joins TRBV18 to TRBJ2-3, with D unresolved. Germline V gene sequence: CDR1 KGHSH, CDR2 LQKENI. V was clipped by 6 bases and J by 0 bases, with 7 bases between them. This CDR3 region has 13 residues. CDR3 DNA sequence: TGTGCCAGCTCTCCGACTAGCACAGATACGCAGTATTTT. This translates into CASSPTSTDTQYF.

The chain joins TRBV29-1 to TRBJ1-4; no firm D call. V lost 6 bases to trimming and J lost 0 bases, with 8 bases between them. The CDR3 length is 13 residues. CDR1 is SQVTM, CDR2 ANQGSEA, per germline. CDR3 DNA: TGCAGCGTCGGAGCTGCAACTAATGAAAAACTGTTTTTT. Translated, it gives CSVGAATNEKLFF.

The chain combines TRBV29-1 with TRBJ2-5; the match to TRBD1 covers 7 bases. Looked up from germline, CDR1 is SQVTM and CDR2 is ANQGSEA. The V and J ends lost 7 bases and 6 bases, in that order; junction bases with no gene match: 11. This CDR3 region has 13 residues. This chain's CDR3 is CSEAGTEGKTQYF. CDR3 DNA sequence: TGCAGCGAAGCCGGGACAGAGGGAAAGACCCAGTACTTC. The whole variable domain, remainder taken from reference TRBV29-1 and TRBJ2-5, is SAVISQKPSRDICQRGTSLTIQCQVDSQVTMMFWYRQQPGQSLTLIATANQGSEATYESGFVIDKFPISRPNLTFSTLTVSNMSPEDSSIYLCSEAGTEGKTQYFGPGTRLLVL.

This clone was recorded only once. The chain carries TRBV21-1 and TRBJ2-6; the D call TRBD1 from the table was never checked on the DNA. TRBV21-1 counts as a pseudogene. CDR3 length equals 19 residues. This CDR3 reads CASSKGEGGIFSGANVLTF. The CDR3 nucleotides read TGTGCCAGCAGCAAGGGTGAAGGGGGAATCTTCTCTGGGGCCAACGTCCTGACTTTC.